The T cell receptor (beta chain) described here comes from a study of blood T cell repertoires in COVID-19. Trimming took 5 bases from V and 0 from J, leaving 10 bases between them. The CDR3 runs to 14 residues. Germline V CDR1 and CDR2: MNHNY, SVGAGI (reference sequence). Sequenced by immunoSEQ multiplex PCR; TCRdb stores in-frame clones only, minus some. The table has 170,000 or so clones, roughly four fifths seen once. J is TRBJ1-1 and V is TRBV6-6, with D unresolved. This receptor was obtained from a woman aged 70-85 years with COVID-19, enrolled during active disease. Sequencing was carried out using peripheral blood. CDR3 bases: TGTGCCAGCAGTGCCGGTATCCTGAACACTGAAGCTTTCTTT. Protein product: CASSAGILNTEAFF.